Here is one TCR beta chain with its context. Its antigen remains unidentified. The sample comes from a study of shared clonotypes between healthy human individuals. Study-level findings and limits: Among donors, clonotype sharing was expected to be affected by sequencing depth.

The method was immunoSEQ multiplex PCR; TCRdb's version includes in-frame clones alone and lacks a portion of them. This sample yields hundreds of thousands of clones, of which approximately 96% are seen a single time; over 0.1% belongs to the top ten. Terminally differentiated effector memory CD45RA+ cells were left out of the naive CD8 fraction, which was CD45RO-negative and positively selected for CCR7. The CDR3 loop spans 13 amino acids. Germline assignment: CDR1 MGHDK and CDR2 SYGVNS. Sequenced sample: naive CD8+ T cells sorted from blood. The rearrangement links TRBV25-1 to TRBJ2-5, with TRBD1 matching over 8 bases. The end of the DNA is better explained by TRBJ2-7, so the J call may be wrong. This clonotype originated in a woman aged 25 to 39 in good health. The CDR3 loop is CASSEGTGYEQYF. For the CDR3, the DNA is TGTGCCAGCAGTGAAGGGACAGGATACGAGCAGTACTTC.